The clone carrying this TCR beta chain occurred a few times. What it recognizes is unknown. This entry belongs to a study of regulatory T cells in long-lasting Graves disease. Study-wide results and limits: Rather than thyroid tissue, only peripheral blood underwent study. In persistent patients, shared public clonotypes (under 3,000) outnumbered those in new patients (roughly 1,000).

Indicated time point: persistent/refractory GD, antithyroid drugs over 5 years with positive TRAb. The TCR library used RNA extracted from PBMCs. EDTA tubes held roughly 10 milliliters of peripheral blood from each patient. The CDR3 extends over 14 amino acids. Germline assignment: CDR1 SEHNR and CDR2 FQNEAQ (reference sequence). Trimming left V 8 bases short and J 7 bases short, with 15 bases between. Researchers made TCR beta libraries by using iRepertoire HTBI primers and running Arm-PCR on CDR3 regions. TCRdb redid the calling of the multiplex PCR reads with MiXCR, one entry per CDR3 protein. The sample has hundreds of thousands of distinct CDR3 sequences, roughly 21% seen once; the top ten hold 13% to 15%.

The sequenced sample was peripheral blood mononuclear cells (PBMCs), obtained when the disease was refractory, from a patient treated with antithyroid drugs. The sequence came from a female donor with Graves disease. J is TRBJ1-6 and V is TRBV7-9; perhaps TRBD1 as D (5 bases). Here the CDR3 reads CASCGPWGNSPLHF. CDR3 bases: TGTGCCAGCTGTGGGCCTTGGGGCAATTCACCCCTCCACTTT.